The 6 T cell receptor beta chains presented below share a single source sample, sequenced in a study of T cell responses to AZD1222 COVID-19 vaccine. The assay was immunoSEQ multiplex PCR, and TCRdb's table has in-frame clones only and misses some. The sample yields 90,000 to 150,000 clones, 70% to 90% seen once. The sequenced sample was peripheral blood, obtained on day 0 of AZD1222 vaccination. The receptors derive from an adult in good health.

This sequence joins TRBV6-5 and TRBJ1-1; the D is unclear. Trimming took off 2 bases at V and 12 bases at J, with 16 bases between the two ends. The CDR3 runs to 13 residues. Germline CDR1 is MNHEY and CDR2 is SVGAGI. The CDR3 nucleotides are TGTGCCAGCAGTTACCTGGCCTGGGAAGGAACTTTCTTT. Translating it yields CASSYLAWEGTFF.

CDR3 sequence (DNA): TGTGCCAGTTCCTCGGGACGCAATCAGCCCCAGCATTTT. It yields the protein CASSSGRNQPQHF. This rearrangement joins TRBV14 to TRBJ1-5; D might be TRBD1 (5 bases). CDR1 and CDR2 (germline): SGHDN, FVKESK. Trimming cost V 9 bases and J 2 bases, with 11 bases left between them. The CDR3 totals 13 residues.

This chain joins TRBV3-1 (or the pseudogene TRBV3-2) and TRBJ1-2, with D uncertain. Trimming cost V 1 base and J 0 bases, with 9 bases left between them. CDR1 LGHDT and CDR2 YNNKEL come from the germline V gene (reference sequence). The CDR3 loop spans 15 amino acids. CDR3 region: CASSQVPAPNYGYTF. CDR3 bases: TGTGCCAGCAGCCAAGTCCCAGCCCCTAACTATGGCTACACCTTC.

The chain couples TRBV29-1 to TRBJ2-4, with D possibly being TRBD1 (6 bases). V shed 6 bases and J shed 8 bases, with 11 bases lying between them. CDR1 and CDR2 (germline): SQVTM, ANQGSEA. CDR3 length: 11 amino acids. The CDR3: CSVLQGDIQYF. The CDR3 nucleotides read TGCAGCGTCCTACAGGGTGACATTCAGTACTTC.

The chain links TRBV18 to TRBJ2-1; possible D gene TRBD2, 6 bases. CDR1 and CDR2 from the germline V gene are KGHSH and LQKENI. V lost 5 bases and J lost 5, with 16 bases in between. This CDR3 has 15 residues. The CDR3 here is CASSVGQGGHNEQFF. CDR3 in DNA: TGTGCCAGCTCAGTCGGCCAGGGAGGCCACAATGAGCAGTTCTTC.

The CDR3 sequence: CASSLVASGGKDTQYF. The CDR3, as DNA: TGTGCCAGCAGCTTAGTGGCTAGCGGGGGAAAAGATACGCAGTATTTT. The chain is built from TRBV7-9 and TRBJ2-3; TRBD2 agrees at 10 bases. CDR1 and CDR2 (germline): SEHNR, FQNEAQ (reference sequence). Trimming removed 1 base from V and 5 bases from J; junction bases left unmatched: 6. The CDR3 totals 16 residues.